This T cell receptor (beta chain) stems from a study of tumor T cells in aggressive B-cell lymphoma. Trimming took 0 bases from V and 1 from J; bases not matched to a gene: 4. Looked up from germline, CDR1 is SGHRS and CDR2 is YFSETQ. There are 15 residues in the CDR3. Using immunoSEQ multiplex PCR, the repertoire was profiled, and TCRdb retains in-frame clones only, with some absent. Of several hundred clones in the sample, around 87% are singletons; the top ten hold under 8.5%. The sequencing input was tumor tissue. The V gene is TRBV5-1, the J gene TRBJ2-7; 7 positions agree with TRBD1. This sequence originates from an adult with diffuse large B cell lymphoma. The CDR3 is CASSLAMGQSYEQYF. DNA for the CDR3: TGCGCCAGCAGCTTGGCCATGGGACAGTCCTACGAGCAGTACTTC.